The 10 T cell receptor beta chains below were found in one sample sequenced in a study of CD8+CD57+ T cells in acquired aplastic anemia. Genomic DNA constituted the template upon which TCR beta VDJ and CDR3 profiling was performed. TCRdb called the reads again in MiXCR, with one record for every CDR3 protein. In the table there are over 150,000 distinct CDR3 sequences, just over 50% of which are singletons. Patients who underwent sequencing had shown CD8+CD57+ cell expansion by flow cytometry. Sequencing was performed on sorted CD4+, CD8+, or CD8+CD57+ T cells (not recorded which) from PBMCs. These receptors were collected from a human donor with aplastic anemia.

In this sample, this clonotype turned up once. V usage is TRBV3-1 and J usage is TRBJ2-5, with TRBD1 matching over 12 bases. Unmatched junction bases numbered 5, after V lost 1 base and J lost 5 bases. The CDR3 is 16 residues long. Germline V gives CDR1 LGHDT, CDR2 YNNKEL (reference sequence). The CDR3 reads CASSQVTGQGAETQYF. The CDR3 region has the DNA TGTGCCAGCAGCCAAGTTACGGGACAGGGGGCGGAGACCCAGTACTTC.

This clonotype was detected many times. The gene calls are TRBV5-1 and TRBJ2-3; D is unclear. Germline CDR1 SGHRS, CDR2 YFSETQ. V lost 0 bases and J 5 bases, leaving 10 bases between the germline ends. This CDR3 region has 14 residues. The CDR3 region has the DNA TGCGCCAGCAGCTTGGCCTTAGCCGGAGATACGCAGTATTTT. Its protein is CASSLALAGDTQYF. Full variable domain (outside the CDR3, taken from reference TRBV5-1 and TRBJ2-3): KAGVTQTPRYLIKTRGQQVTLSCSPISGHRSVSWYQQTPGQGLQFLFEYFSETQRNKGNFPGRFSGRQFSNSRSEMNVSTLELGDSALYLCASSLALAGDTQYFGPGTRLTVL.

The sample holds many counts of this clonotype. V and J are TRBV6-5 and TRBJ1-5; the D gene is possibly TRBD1 (6 bases). Trimming left V 0 bases short and J 0 bases short, with 15 bases between. CDR3 size: 18 residues. The V gene's germline CDR1 is MNHEY and CDR2 SVGAGI. CDR3 protein: CASSYSKQGSYSNQPQHF. DNA of the CDR3: TGTGCCAGCAGTTACTCGAAACAGGGATCATATAGCAATCAGCCCCAGCATTTT.

This clonotype was picked up many times. This rearrangement joins TRBV7-9 to TRBJ1-1; D ambiguous. Germline V CDR1 and CDR2: SEHNR, FQNEAQ (reference sequence). With 5 bases removed from V and 1 base from J, the gap between germline ends came to 5 bases. The CDR3 is 12 amino acids. The CDR3 bases are TGTGCCAGCAGCGAAGAGAACACTGAAGCTTTCTTT. It specifies CASSEENTEAFF.

J is TRBJ2-5 and V is TRBV13, with unresolved D. V lost 2 bases and J lost 6, with 10 bases in between. Germline lookup yields CDR1 PRHDT and CDR2 FYEKMQ (reference sequence). CDR3 length equals 13 residues. CDR3: CASSLNAEKTQYF. The CDR3 DNA reads as TGTGCCAGCAGCTTAAACGCGGAAAAGACCCAGTACTTC.

This chain links TRBV5-1 with TRBJ2-5; 8 bases line up with TRBD2. The CDR3 consists of 13 residues. Per the germline V gene, CDR1 is SGHRS and CDR2 is YFSETQ. V gave up 5 bases and J gave up 5 bases; unmatched junction bases: 5. CDR3 in amino acids: CASRDGGEETQYF. The CDR3 nucleotides read TGCGCCAGCAGGGACGGGGGGGAGGAGACCCAGTACTTC. Looking up the rest from reference TRBV5-1 and TRBJ2-5 gives the full variable domain: KAGVTQTPRYLIKTRGQQVTLSCSPISGHRSVSWYQQTPGQGLQFLFEYFSETQRNKGNFPGRFSGRQFSNSRSEMNVSTLELGDSALYLCASRDGGEETQYFGPGTRLLVL.

The V and J genes are TRBV5-1 and TRBJ2-3; 8 nucleotides align to TRBD1. J was trimmed by 6 bases and V by 3 bases; bases with no gene match: 6. Germline lookup yields CDR1 SGHRS and CDR2 YFSETQ. This CDR3 region has 14 residues. CDR3 loop: CASSSGQVRDTQYF. Here the CDR3 DNA reads TGCGCCAGCAGCTCGGGACAGGTTAGGGATACGCAGTATTTT.

This clonotype appeared a single time. V is TRBV6-1 and J is TRBJ1-1, with D tentatively TRBD1 (6 bases). V lost 5 bases, J lost 8 bases, and 9 bases lay in between. CDR1 and CDR2 from the germline V gene are MNHNS and SASEGT. The CDR3 has 11 residues. The CDR3 DNA sequence: TGTGCCAGCAGTCGCGACAGGGAAGCTTTCTTT. Translation gives CASSRDREAFF.

On this clonotype itself: One base away lies a much larger clone, so this may be a sequencing read error. Because the CDR3 is missing its conserved closing phenylalanine or tryptophan, this is likely a read error. This sequence joins TRBV12-3 or TRBV12-4 and TRBJ1-1; tentatively, D is TRBD1 (6 bases). CDR3 length: 15 amino acids. V gave up 1 base and J gave up 1 base, with 10 bases separating them. CDR3 DNA: TGTGCCAGCAGTTTAGGGATAGGGGGGAACACTGAAGCTTTCCTT. As protein: CASSLGIGGNTEAFL.

V gene TRBV29-1 combines with J gene TRBJ2-4; 9 nucleotides match TRBD1. CDR3 length: 14 residues. The V gene's germline CDR1 is SQVTM and CDR2 ANQGSEA. J gave up 12 bases and V 3 bases, and 12 bases lay outside the gene matches. The CDR3 reads CSVDFGTGSLGQYF. CDR3 coding DNA: TGCAGCGTTGACTTTGGGACAGGGAGTTTGGGTCAGTACTTC.